This T cell receptor beta chain was sequenced for a study of blood T cell repertoires in COVID-19. Overall study: COVID-19 samples, acute and convalescent, were from the United States, Italy and Spain.

Under the authors' procedure: Nucleated cell number was recorded as an estimate derived from reference gene primer amplification. TCRdb's copy holds only in-frame clones and misses some; the assay was immunoSEQ multiplex PCR. The DNA gave D and trimming, while V, J and clone size come from that table. The table has 240,000 or so clones, roughly 87% seen once. Germline CDR1 reads MNHNY; CDR2 reads SVGAGI (reference sequence). Trimming shortened V by 5 bases and J by 8 bases, and 21 bases separated the two germline ends. The CDR3 sequence is 16 residues long. This TCR came from a man aged 55 to 70 who had recovered from COVID-19. This chain joins TRBV6-6 and TRBJ2-2; the D gene is possibly TRBD1 (8 bases). Sequencing was carried out using peripheral blood. CDR3 residues: CASSGGDRPAGGELFF. The DNA for the CDR3 is TGTGCCAGCAGTGGGGGGGACAGGCCTGCTGGGGGGGAGCTGTTTTTT.